This TCR beta chain is from a study of blood T cell repertoires in COVID-19. For the study at large: Acute and convalescent COVID-19 samples came from the United States, Italy and Spain. Nucleic acid was either cDNA or gDNA, and it came from T cells, B-cell-depleted T cells, or PBMCs.

This CDR3 comprises 15 residues. J was trimmed by 2 bases and V by 6 bases; bases with no gene match: 4. Germline CDR1 KGHDR, CDR2 SFDVKD. Measured with immunoSEQ multiplex PCR; TCRdb has only the in-frame clones, and not every one. Counted here are some 200,000 clones, about 88% occurring once; the ten biggest clones make up roughly a sixth. This clone was recorded once. Input material: peripheral blood. This TCR came from a man aged 45-65 years with COVID-19, enrolled during active disease. V and J are TRBV24-1 and TRBJ2-5, with TRBD1 identical over 11 bases. The CDR3 loop reads CATSPGDRGQETQYF. The CDR3 nucleotides read TGTGCCACCAGTCCCGGGGACAGGGGGCAAGAGACCCAGTACTTC.